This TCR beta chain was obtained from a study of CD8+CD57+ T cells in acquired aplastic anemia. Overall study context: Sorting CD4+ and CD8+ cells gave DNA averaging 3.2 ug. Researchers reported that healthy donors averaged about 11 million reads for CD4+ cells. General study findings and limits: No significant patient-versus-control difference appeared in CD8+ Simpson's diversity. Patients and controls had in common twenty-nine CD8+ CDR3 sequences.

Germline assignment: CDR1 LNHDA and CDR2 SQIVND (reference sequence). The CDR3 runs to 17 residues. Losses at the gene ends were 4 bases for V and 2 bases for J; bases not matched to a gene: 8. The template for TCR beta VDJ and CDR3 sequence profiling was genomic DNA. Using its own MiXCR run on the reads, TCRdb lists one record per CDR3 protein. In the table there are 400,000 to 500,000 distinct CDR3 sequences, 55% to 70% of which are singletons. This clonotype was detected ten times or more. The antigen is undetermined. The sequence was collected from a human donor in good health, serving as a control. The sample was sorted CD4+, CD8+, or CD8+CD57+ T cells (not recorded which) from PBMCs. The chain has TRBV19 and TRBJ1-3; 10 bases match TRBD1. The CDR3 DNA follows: TGTGCCAGTAGTAAGGGACAGGGGTTCTTTGCTGGAAACACCATATATTTT. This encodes CASSKGQGFFAGNTIYF.